The 6 T cell receptor beta chains in this list originate from one sample, sequenced in a study of T-cell memory formation after mild COVID-19. TCRdb re-analysed the 5' RACE reads in MiXCR, keeping a single row per CDR3 protein. The table includes about 320,000 distinct CDR3 sequences, roughly an eighth detected once. The sample taken for sequencing was PBMCs or a T cell subset sorted from them (not recorded which). These receptors came from a man aged 18 to 35 who had mild COVID-19 (a few samples of this study predate the infection). Cell type and time point are not known.

This clonotype was picked up a small number of times. The chain combines TRBV7-9 with TRBJ2-5, with D unresolved. The V gene's germline CDR1 is SEHNR and CDR2 FQNEAQ (reference sequence). Trimming left V 2 bases short and J 2 bases short, with 12 bases between. The CDR3 runs to 15 residues. For the CDR3, the DNA is TGTGCCAGCAGCTTAATTCCGGCAGGACAAGAGACCCAGTACTTC. It specifies CASSLIPAGQETQYF.

The chain recombines TRBV29-1 with TRBJ2-1, with D maybe TRBD1 (6 bases). The V gene's germline CDR1 is SQVTM and CDR2 ANQGSEA. Between the trimmed V and J ends, which lost 7 bases and 4 bases, there was a span of 11 bases. This CDR3 is built from 12 residues. In DNA, the CDR3 is TGCAGCGGACAGGTTGCATACAATGAGCAGTTCTTC. This encodes CSGQVAYNEQFF.

The V gene is TRBV12-3 or TRBV12-4, the J gene TRBJ2-3; D could derive from TRBD1 or TRBD2 (5 bases each). Trimming took 6 bases from V and 6 from J, leaving 13 bases between them. This CDR3 is built from 13 residues. Here the CDR3 DNA reads TGTGCCAGCAGCCCCCGGGACCGGGATACGCAGTATTTT. Translated, it gives CASSPRDRDTQYF.

This chain links TRBV5-8 with TRBJ1-2, with D hard to call. The CDR3 has 11 amino acids. Germline values: CDR1 SGHTS, CDR2 YDEGEE. Trimming cost V 2 bases and J 8 bases, with 7 bases left between them. The CDR3 sequence: CASSFDTGYTF. CDR3 DNA sequence: TGTGCCAGCAGCTTCGACACGGGCTACACCTTC.

The V gene is TRBV4-2, the J gene TRBJ2-3; D is unclear. The germline V and J ends were trimmed by 1 base and 4 bases, with 9 bases remaining between them. Germline V gene lookup returns CDR1 LGHNA and CDR2 YNFKEQ. This CDR3 contains 14 residues. The CDR3 bases are TGTGCCAGCAGCCAAGGAGGCAACCCAGATACGCAGTATTTT. Its protein is CASSQGGNPDTQYF.

The rearrangement uses TRBV6-1 and TRBJ2-3; D unresolved. The length of the CDR3 is 14 residues. The germline V and J ends were trimmed by 3 bases and 5 bases, with 12 bases remaining between them. The germline gives CDR1 MNHNS, CDR2 SASEGT. The CDR3 nucleotides are TGTGCCAGCAGTGAGGACCAGAGGAGAGATACGCAGTATTTT. It encodes CASSEDQRRDTQYF.